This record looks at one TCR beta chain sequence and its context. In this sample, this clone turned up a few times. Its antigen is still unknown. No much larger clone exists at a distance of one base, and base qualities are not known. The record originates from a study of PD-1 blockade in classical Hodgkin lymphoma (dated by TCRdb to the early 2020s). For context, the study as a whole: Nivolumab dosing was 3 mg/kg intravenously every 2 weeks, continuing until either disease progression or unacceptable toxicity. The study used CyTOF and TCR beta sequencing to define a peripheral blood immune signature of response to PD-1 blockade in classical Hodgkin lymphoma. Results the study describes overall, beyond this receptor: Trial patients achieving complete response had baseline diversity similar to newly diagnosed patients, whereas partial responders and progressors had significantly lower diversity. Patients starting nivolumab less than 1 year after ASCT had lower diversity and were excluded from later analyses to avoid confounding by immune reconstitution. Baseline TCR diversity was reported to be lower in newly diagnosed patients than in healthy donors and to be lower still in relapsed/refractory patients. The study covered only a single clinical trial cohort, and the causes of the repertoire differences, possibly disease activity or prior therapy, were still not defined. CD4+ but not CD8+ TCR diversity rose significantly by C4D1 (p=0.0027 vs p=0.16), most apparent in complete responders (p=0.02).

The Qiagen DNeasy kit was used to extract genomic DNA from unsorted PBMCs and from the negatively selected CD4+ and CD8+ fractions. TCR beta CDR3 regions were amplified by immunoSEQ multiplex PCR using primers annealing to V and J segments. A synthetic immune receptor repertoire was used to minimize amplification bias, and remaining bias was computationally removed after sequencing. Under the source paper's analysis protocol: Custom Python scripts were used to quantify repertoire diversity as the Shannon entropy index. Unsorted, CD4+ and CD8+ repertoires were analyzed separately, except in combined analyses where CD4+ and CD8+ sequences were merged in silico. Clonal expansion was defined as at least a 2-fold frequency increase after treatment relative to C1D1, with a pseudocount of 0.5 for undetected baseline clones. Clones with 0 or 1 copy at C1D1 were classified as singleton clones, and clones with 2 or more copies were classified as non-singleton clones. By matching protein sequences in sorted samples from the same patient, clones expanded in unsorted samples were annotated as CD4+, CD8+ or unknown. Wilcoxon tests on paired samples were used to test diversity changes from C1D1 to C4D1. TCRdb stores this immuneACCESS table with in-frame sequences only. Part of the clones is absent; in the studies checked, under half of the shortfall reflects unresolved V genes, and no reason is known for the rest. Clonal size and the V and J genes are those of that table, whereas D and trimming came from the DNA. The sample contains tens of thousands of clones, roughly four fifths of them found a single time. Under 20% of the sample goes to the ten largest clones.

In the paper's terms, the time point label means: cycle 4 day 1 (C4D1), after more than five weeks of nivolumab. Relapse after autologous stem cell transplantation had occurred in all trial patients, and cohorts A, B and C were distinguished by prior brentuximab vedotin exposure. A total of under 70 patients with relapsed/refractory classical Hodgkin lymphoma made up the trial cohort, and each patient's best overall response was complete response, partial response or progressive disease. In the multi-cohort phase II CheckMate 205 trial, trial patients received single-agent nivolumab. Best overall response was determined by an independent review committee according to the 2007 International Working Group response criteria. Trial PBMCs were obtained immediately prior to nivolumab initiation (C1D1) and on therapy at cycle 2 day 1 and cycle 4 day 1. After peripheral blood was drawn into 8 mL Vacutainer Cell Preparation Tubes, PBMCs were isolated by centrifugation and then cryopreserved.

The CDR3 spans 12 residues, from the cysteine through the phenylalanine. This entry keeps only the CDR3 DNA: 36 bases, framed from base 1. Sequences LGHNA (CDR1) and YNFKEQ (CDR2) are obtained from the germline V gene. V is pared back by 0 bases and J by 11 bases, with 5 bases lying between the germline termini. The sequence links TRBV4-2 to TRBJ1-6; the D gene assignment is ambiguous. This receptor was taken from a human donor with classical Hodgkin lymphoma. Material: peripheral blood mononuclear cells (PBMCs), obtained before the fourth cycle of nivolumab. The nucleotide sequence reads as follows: TGTGCCAGCAGCCAAGAGGGCCCACCCCTCCACTTT. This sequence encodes CASSQEGPPLHF.